This T cell receptor beta chain was sequenced for a study of radiotherapy plus CTLA-4 blockade in lung cancer. Germline CDR1 MNHEY, CDR2 SMNVEV (reference sequence). The V and J ends lost 4 bases and 9 bases respectively, with 13 bases between them. The CDR3 contains 13 residues. Libraries were prepared by immunoSEQ multiplex PCR; TCRdb keeps only in-frame clonotypes and omits some of them. The sample holds over 80,000 clones; roughly 86% are singletons and the top ten take 16%. The input for sequencing was peripheral blood, taken from a patient treated with radiotherapy plus ipilimumab. This receptor was identified in a human donor with non-small cell lung cancer that progressed on radiotherapy plus ipilimumab. V usage is TRBV27 and J usage is TRBJ2-1; D may match TRBD1 or TRBD2 (5 bases each). The CDR3 loop is CASSSRQGREQFF. The CDR3 region has the DNA TGTGCCAGCAGTTCCCGTCAGGGACGTGAGCAGTTCTTC.